The 27 T cell receptor beta chains presented below share a single source sample, sequenced in a study of T cell clones after liver transplantation. Generated by immunoSEQ multiplex PCR, the TCRdb table keeps only in-frame clones and is missing some. The table lists 65,000 to 80,000 clones, roughly 80% of them singletons. The source material was CD4+ T cells from blood, sampled before liver transplant. These TCRs come from a human donor who received a liver transplant.

The chain uses TRBV7-2 and TRBJ2-7; 8 nucleotides match TRBD2. Germline V lookup: CDR1 SGHTA, CDR2 FQGNSA. The CDR3 spans 17 residues. The J segment lost 1 base and the V segment lost 5 bases, leaving 13 bases of the junction unmatched. The CDR3 protein is CASSGASTSGHSYEQYF. The CDR3 DNA reads TGTGCCAGCAGCGGAGCCTCCACTAGCGGTCATTCCTACGAGCAGTACTTC.

The chain carries TRBV15 and TRBJ1-2; D is possibly TRBD1 (6 bases). V was pared by 2 bases and J by 4 bases, with 17 bases between. The CDR3 is made up of 16 amino acids. The germline V gene has CDR1 LNHNV and CDR2 YYDKDF (reference sequence). CDR3: CATSRIDRPTFYGYTF. The CDR3 nucleotides are TGTGCCACCAGCAGAATTGACAGGCCGACTTTCTATGGCTACACCTTC.

The chain employs TRBV28 and TRBJ2-3; 7 bases map to TRBD1. The V gene end was trimmed by 4 bases and the J gene end by 4 bases; junction bases not matched to a gene: 11. CDR3 size: 16 residues. Germline-derived CDR1 and CDR2 are MDHEN and SYDVKM. The CDR3 nucleotides are TGTGCCAGCAGTTCGCCTCAGGGGGAAGGGGCAGATACGCAGTATTTT. It encodes CASSSPQGEGADTQYF.

This clone was seen ten or more times. This chain joins TRBV27 and TRBJ1-1; D gene uncertain. Trimming took off 4 bases at V and 0 bases at J, with 9 bases between the two ends. This CDR3 has 14 amino acids. Per germline, CDR1 MNHEY and CDR2 SMNVEV (reference sequence). CDR3 in DNA: TGTGCCAGCAGTTGGAACGGGATGAACACTGAAGCTTTCTTT. As protein: CASSWNGMNTEAFF.

This clone appeared a few times. The CDR3 spells CASRRDRGLNTEAFF. In DNA, the CDR3 is TGTGCCAGCAGGCGGGACAGGGGGCTGAACACTGAAGCTTTCTTT. The chain couples TRBV7-2 to TRBJ1-1, with 12 bases matching TRBD1. The length of the CDR3 is 15 residues. The J segment lost 0 bases and the V segment lost 6 bases, leaving 2 bases of the junction unmatched. Per the germline V gene, CDR1 is SGHTA and CDR2 is FQGNSA.

The chain carries TRBV6-6 and TRBJ1-1, with a possible D match to TRBD1 (6 bases). The ends were cut back, 6 bases at V and 5 bases at J, with 16 bases in the middle. The CDR3 spans 14 residues. Germline loops: CDR1 MNHNY, CDR2 SVGAGI (reference sequence). The CDR3: CASRGNRVRTEAFF. CDR3 in DNA: TGTGCCAGCAGAGGGAACAGGGTTCGGACTGAAGCTTTCTTT.

The chain uses TRBV4-3 and TRBJ2-2; 8 nucleotides match TRBD1. Germline V gene sequence: CDR1 LGHNA, CDR2 YSLEER. The CDR3 is 19 residues long. The V and J ends lost 1 base and 2 bases, in that order; junction bases with no gene match: 12. The CDR3 DNA sequence: TGCGCCAGCAGCCAAGTGACAGGGGCGCTACCTTATAACACCGGGGAGCTGTTTTTT. This sequence encodes CASSQVTGALPYNTGELFF.

The chain combines TRBV5-1 with TRBJ2-3; D gene unclear. This CDR3 comprises 13 residues. V lost 5 bases and J 9 bases, leaving 16 bases between the germline ends. Germline V CDR1 and CDR2: SGHRS, YFSETQ. This CDR3 is CASRLGSGPTQYF. The CDR3 DNA reads as TGCGCCAGCAGACTGGGTTCGGGCCCAACGCAGTATTTT.

The rearrangement uses TRBV29-1 and TRBJ2-3; 11 bases align to TRBD2. V trimming: 6 bases; J trimming: 6 bases; junction bases outside the gene matches: 11. CDR3 size: 15 residues. Germline V gives CDR1 SQVTM, CDR2 ANQGSEA. The CDR3: CSVLTSGSVGDTQYF. The CDR3, as DNA: TGCAGCGTATTAACTAGCGGGAGCGTAGGGGATACGCAGTATTTT.

V gene TRBV19 combines with J gene TRBJ1-1, with 9 bases lining up with TRBD1. This CDR3 contains 17 residues. CDR1 LNHDA and CDR2 SQIVND come from the germline V gene (reference sequence). After removal of 5 bases from V and 0 bases from J, the junction contained 10 bases not matched to a gene. This CDR3 reads CASSPGGTGSVNTEAFF. The CDR3 nucleotides read TGTGCCAGTAGTCCAGGAGGGACAGGGAGTGTGAACACTGAAGCTTTCTTT.

The chain has TRBV14 and TRBJ2-1; 10 bases agree with TRBD2. Germline V gives CDR1 SGHDN, CDR2 FVKESK. CDR3 length equals 19 residues. The junction had 12 bases not matched to a gene; V was cut back by 4 bases and J by 0 bases. DNA for the CDR3: TGTGCCAGCAGCCGCTGGACTAGCGGAAGCAAACTCTCCTACAATGAGCAGTTCTTC. Translated: CASSRWTSGSKLSYNEQFF.

This chain uses TRBV5-1 with TRBJ2-7, with 9 bases identical to TRBD1. This CDR3 contains 15 residues. V trimming: 2 bases; J trimming: 5 bases; junction bases outside the gene matches: 8. CDR1 SGHRS and CDR2 YFSETQ come from the germline V gene. The CDR3 DNA reads as TGCGCCAGCAGCTTTGACAGGGGGGCTACTGACGAGCAGTACTTC. It specifies CASSFDRGATDEQYF.

The V call is TRBV30, the J call TRBJ2-1; a possible D gene is TRBD1 (6 bases). The length of the CDR3 is 14 residues. With 3 bases removed from V and 8 bases from J, the gap between germline ends came to 17 bases. The germline CDR1 and CDR2 sequences are GTSNPN and SVGIG (reference sequence). DNA of the CDR3: TGTGCCTGGAGAGTCGGGACACCCGTAGATGAGCAGTTCTTC. Translated: CAWRVGTPVDEQFF.

This chain connects TRBV5-6 to TRBJ1-1; a weak D match, TRBD1 (5 bases). The CDR3 has 14 amino acids. Germline lookup yields CDR1 SGHDT and CDR2 YYEEEE. Between the trimmed V and J ends, which lost 1 base and 3 bases, there was a span of 10 bases. The CDR3 protein is CASSLQQVDTEAFF. CDR3 sequence (DNA): TGTGCCAGCAGCTTGCAACAGGTGGACACTGAAGCTTTCTTT.

The V call is TRBV5-1, the J call TRBJ2-7, with D perhaps assigned TRBD1 or TRBD2 (5 bases each). The V and J ends lost 4 bases and 0 bases respectively, with 17 bases between them. The CDR3 length is 16 residues. The germline V gene encodes CDR1 SGHRS and CDR2 YFSETQ. CDR3 sequence reads: CASSPRDLLPSYEQYF. The CDR3 region has the DNA TGCGCCAGCAGCCCACGGGACCTCCTACCCTCCTACGAGCAGTACTTC.

The chain employs TRBV6-6 and TRBJ2-2; TRBD1 aligns across 9 bases. V lost 2 bases and J lost 6; bases outside the gene matches: 7. Germline CDR1 is MNHNY and CDR2 is SVGAGI (reference sequence). This CDR3 comprises 16 residues. In DNA form, the CDR3 reads TGTGCCAGCAGTTACCCGAACAGGGGGCCATCCGGGGAGCTGTTTTTT. Translating gives CASSYPNRGPSGELFF.

The CDR3 DNA sequence: TGTGCCAGCAGCTTTACTAGCGGGAGCCGGACCGGGGAGCTGTTTTTT. It translates to CASSFTSGSRTGELFF. V is TRBV11-2 and J is TRBJ2-2; 11 bases line up with TRBD2. CDR3 size: 16 residues. The J segment lost 5 bases and the V segment lost 3 bases, leaving 5 bases of the junction unmatched. Germline CDR1 reads SGHAT; CDR2 reads FQNNGV.

A few counts support this clone. The chain recombines TRBV19 with TRBJ2-7; D is uncertain. Germline V gene data show CDR1 as LNHDA and CDR2 as SQIVND (reference sequence). With 5 bases removed from V and 0 bases from J, the gap between germline ends came to 11 bases. This CDR3 contains 14 residues. CDR3 DNA: TGTGCCAGTAGTGGGGATCTTAGCTCCTACGAGCAGTACTTC. Encoded protein: CASSGDLSSYEQYF.

The chain is built from TRBV5-1 and TRBJ2-7; 9 bases are shared with TRBD2. V lost 3 bases to trimming and J lost 5 bases; unmatched junction nucleotides: 6. Germline CDR1 reads SGHRS; CDR2 reads YFSETQ. This CDR3 is built from 14 residues. The CDR3 DNA sequence: TGCGCCAGCAGCTATAGCCGGACTAGCGACGAGCAGTACTTC. The encoded protein is CASSYSRTSDEQYF.

The chain uses TRBV7-9 and TRBJ1-2, with 8 positions matching TRBD1. CDR3 length equals 13 residues. V shed 6 bases, J shed 7 bases, and the junction held 7 bases outside the gene matches. Germline V gives CDR1 SEHNR, CDR2 FQNEAQ (reference sequence). This chain's CDR3 is CASSPQGEGGYTF. The CDR3 region has the DNA TGTGCCAGCAGTCCACAGGGGGAAGGTGGCTACACCTTC.

V gene TRBV7-9 combines with J gene TRBJ1-5; TRBD1 matches at 9 bases. The length of the CDR3 is 16 residues. V lost 1 base and J lost 5; bases outside the gene matches: 6. Germline assignment: CDR1 SEHNR and CDR2 FQNEAQ (reference sequence). The CDR3 is CASSLGGGQGDQPQHF. CDR3 coding DNA: TGTGCCAGCAGCTTAGGAGGGGGACAGGGTGATCAGCCCCAGCATTTT. Full variable domain (remainder filled in from reference TRBV7-9 and TRBJ1-5): DTGVSQNPRHKITKRGQNVTFRCDPISEHNRLYWYRQTLGQGPEFLTYFQNEAQLEKSRLLSDRFSAERPKGSFSTLEIQRTEQGDSAMYLCASSLGGGQGDQPQHFGDGTRLSIL.

This chain uses TRBV5-6 with TRBJ2-3; D unclear. From germline, CDR1 is SGHDT and CDR2 YYEEEE. This CDR3 region has 14 residues. With 1 base removed from V and 2 bases from J, the gap between germline ends came to 8 bases. The CDR3 nucleotides read TGTGCCAGCAGCTTGAACGGCCCCACAGATACGCAGTATTTT. Translated, it gives CASSLNGPTDTQYF.

The sample holds a few counts of this clone. Different DNA sequences within this sample yield the same CDR3. The chain has TRBV14 and TRBJ1-1; D remains unclear. V shed 4 bases and J shed 0 bases, with 9 bases lying between them. Germline V gene lookup returns CDR1 SGHDN and CDR2 FVKESK. CDR3 length: 14 amino acids. The CDR3 region has the DNA TGTGCCAGCAGCCTCCCGGGGATGAACACTGAAGCTTTCTTT. Translating gives CASSLPGMNTEAFF.

The chain carries TRBV4-3 and TRBJ1-4, with D perhaps matching TRBD1 (5 bases). Trimming removed 0 bases at V and 5 bases at J, with 16 bases between. This CDR3 is 17 amino acids long. CDR1 and CDR2 from the germline V gene are LGHNA and YSLEER. CDR3 sequence reads: CASSQEYGAGINEKLFF. As DNA, the CDR3 is TGCGCCAGCAGCCAAGAATACGGGGCAGGAATAAATGAAAAACTGTTTTTT.

The chain carries TRBV15 and TRBJ1-1; tentatively, D is TRBD1 (5 bases). V gave up 1 base and J gave up 5 bases, with 17 bases separating them. The CDR3 runs 16 residues. From germline, CDR1 is LNHNV and CDR2 YYDKDF (reference sequence). The CDR3 sequence: CATSRGNHRRGTEAFF. For the CDR3, the DNA is TGTGCCACCAGCAGAGGGAACCACCGTAGGGGAACTGAAGCTTTCTTT.

The genes are TRBV5-1 and TRBJ2-3; 7 bases match TRBD1. J gave up 5 bases and V 8 bases, and 14 bases lay outside the gene matches. The CDR3 consists of 15 residues. CDR1 is SGHRS, CDR2 YFSETQ, per germline. The CDR3 protein is CASCPLTGSGDTQYF. Here the CDR3 DNA reads TGCGCCAGTTGCCCCTTGACAGGGTCGGGAGATACGCAGTATTTT.

V gene TRBV28 combines with J gene TRBJ1-2, with 9 bases that match TRBD1. V gave up 3 bases and J gave up 8 bases; unmatched junction bases: 16. CDR1 and CDR2 from the germline V gene are MDHEN and SYDVKM. CDR3 length: 17 residues. CDR3 sequence: CASSFNPPDRGLGGYTF. CDR3 DNA: TGTGCCAGCAGTTTTAACCCCCCGGACAGGGGACTGGGAGGCTACACCTTC.